This entry features one T cell receptor (beta chain) sequence. This record belongs to a study of blood T cell repertoires in COVID-19. Study details: Researchers got acute and convalescent COVID-19 samples from the United States, Italy and Spain.

In the authors' methods: Reference gene primer amplification gave estimated nucleated cell counts. Sequencing used immunoSEQ multiplex PCR; TCRdb keeps in-frame clones, though not all of them. V, J and clone size reflect that table, while D and trimming were determined from the DNA. This repertoire shows 150,000 to 170,000 clones, roughly 80% found once; its top ten account for around 28%. V lost 0 bases, J lost 0 bases, and 11 bases lay in between. Germline lookup yields CDR1 SGHRS and CDR2 YFSETQ. The CDR3 runs to 16 residues. The clonotype originates from a woman in her fifties or sixties with acute or convalescent COVID-19. The sequenced sample consisted of peripheral blood. This chain links TRBV5-1 with TRBJ2-3; possibly TRBD1 for D (5 bases). Written as DNA, the CDR3 is TGCGCCAGCAGCTTGGGGGTGGACACTAGCACAGATACGCAGTATTTT. This encodes CASSLGVDTSTDTQYF.